This T cell receptor (beta chain) was recorded in a study of shared clonotypes between healthy human individuals. CDR3 size: 11 residues. The germline gives CDR1 MDHEN, CDR2 SYDVKM. Trimming stripped 8 bases from V and 6 bases from J, with 11 bases between. Sequencing used immunoSEQ multiplex PCR; TCRdb keeps in-frame clones, though not all of them. The table lists about 1.4 million clones, around 95% of them singletons. The sample taken for sequencing was naive CD4+ T cells sorted from blood. Regarding subset: CD45RA+ positively selected. The sequence came from a man aged 25 to 45 in good health. V is TRBV28 and J is TRBJ2-7; D gene unclear. The CDR3 coding sequence is TGTGCCAGCGGCCGGGTCCCCGAGCAGTACTTC. It encodes CASGRVPEQYF.